These 15 T cell receptor beta chains were all obtained from the same sample, sequenced in a study of cytomegalovirus exposure and HLA in healthy donors. The PCR was carried out with 60 Vbeta primers and 13 Jbeta primers. Measured with immunoSEQ multiplex PCR; TCRdb has only the in-frame clones, and not every one. The profile shows 90,000 to 120,000 clones, 82% of them singletons. Sequenced: PBMCs. These receptors all come from a man aged 25-45 years in good health and CMV-seropositive.

The rearrangement joins TRBV10-3 to TRBJ1-1; 9 positions agree with TRBD1. The J segment lost 1 base and the V segment lost 6 bases, leaving 3 bases of the junction unmatched. This CDR3 is 14 amino acids long. In germline, CDR1 is ENHRY, CDR2 SYGVKD. DNA of the CDR3: TGTGCCATCAGGGGGACAGGGCAGAACACTGAAGCTTTCTTT. It encodes CAIRGTGQNTEAFF.

Points on this clone: At one end, the junction sequence differs from germline, possibly due to a read error. The chain joins TRBV19 to TRBJ2-4; 8 bases map to TRBD1. The CDR3 is made up of 11 amino acids. Germline loops: CDR1 LNHDA, CDR2 SQIVND (reference sequence). The CDR3 DNA follows: TGTGCCAGGGGACAGGAAAACAGTCAGTACTTC. This codes for CARGQENSQYF.

This clone was picked up a small number of times. The J gene is TRBJ1-3, the V gene TRBV6-4, with D hard to call. The CDR3 is 15 amino acids. V dropped 0 bases and J dropped 0 bases, with 6 bases sitting between them. Germline assignment: CDR1 MRHNA and CDR2 SNTAGT. The CDR3 DNA sequence: TGTGCCAGCAGTGACTCAGCCCTCTCTGGAAACACCATATATTTT. Translating it yields CASSDSALSGNTIYF.

The chain recombines TRBV4-1 with TRBJ1-6; 7 positions match TRBD1. With 1 base clipped from V and 6 bases from J, the junction kept 6 bases outside the gene matches. This CDR3 has 16 residues. The germline V gene encodes CDR1 MGHRA and CDR2 YSYEKL. DNA for the CDR3: TGCGCCAGCAGCCAAGCGGCACAGGGGCTTAATTCACCCCTCCACTTT. This gives the protein CASSQAAQGLNSPLHF.

CDR3 DNA sequence: TGTGCCAGCAGCTTAGCGGCTAGCGGAGGATATGAGCAGTTCTTC. It specifies CASSLAASGGYEQFF. The chain has TRBV7-8 and TRBJ2-1; 7 bases match TRBD2. Germline CDR1 is SGHVS and CDR2 is FQNEAQ. V lost 0 bases and J lost 8; bases outside the gene matches: 7. This CDR3 has 15 residues.

J is TRBJ2-1 and V is TRBV7-6, with TRBD1 matching 10 bases. The CDR3 has 17 residues. The ends lost 4 bases at V and 9 bases at J; junction bases unmatched: 15. Germline CDR1 reads SGHVS; CDR2 reads FNYEAQ. DNA for the CDR3: TGTGCCAGCAGCTCAGTGCCGGGACAGGGGACATGGGCTGAGCAGTTCTTC. Residues: CASSSVPGQGTWAEQFF. Supplemented by reference TRBV7-6 and TRBJ2-1, the full variable domain reads GAGVSQSPRYKVTKRGQDVALRCDPISGHVSLYWYRQALGQGPEFLTYFNYEAQQDKSGLPNDRFSAERPEGSISTLTIQRTEQRDSAMYRCASSSVPGQGTWAEQFFGPGTRLTVL.

The chain carries TRBV18 and TRBJ1-1, with D possibly matching TRBD1 (5 bases). The CDR3 extends over 17 amino acids. CDR1 is KGHSH, CDR2 LQKENI, per germline. V lost 2 bases and J 4 bases, leaving 20 bases between the germline ends. The chain's CDR3 is CASSPMGQGGGSTEAFF. The CDR3 coding sequence is TGTGCCAGCTCACCAATGGGGCAGGGCGGCGGGAGCACTGAAGCTTTCTTT.

The V and J genes are TRBV10-1 and TRBJ2-5; a weak D match, TRBD2 (6 bases). The DNA matches TRBJ2-7 better at its end, which makes the J call doubtful. The germline V gene has CDR1 WNHNN and CDR2 SYGVQD (reference sequence). This CDR3 region has 14 residues. In DNA form, the CDR3 reads TGCGCCAGCAGTAAGATAGCGGCTTCCTACGAGCAGTACTTC. Protein: CASSKIAASYEQYF.

The rearrangement uses TRBV7-9 and TRBJ2-7, with 7 bases that match TRBD1. In germline, CDR1 is SEHNR, CDR2 FQNEAQ (reference sequence). The junction had 7 bases not matched to a gene; V was cut back by 5 bases and J by 3 bases. The CDR3 is made up of 14 amino acids. The CDR3, as DNA: TGTGCCAGCAGCACCCGGGACAGAGACTACGAGCAGTACTTC. Translation gives CASSTRDRDYEQYF. The full variable domain, its missing parts supplied by reference TRBV7-9 and TRBJ2-7, is DTGVSQNPRHKITKRGQNVTFRCDPISEHNRLYWYRQTLGQGPEFLTYFQNEAQLEKSRLLSDRFSAERPKGSFSTLEIQRTEQGDSAMYLCASSTRDRDYEQYFGPGTRLTVT.

The chain links TRBV7-8 to TRBJ2-7; a weak D match, TRBD1 (6 bases). The CDR3 length is 14 residues. Trimming pared 8 bases from V and 3 bases from J, leaving 17 bases between. Germline lookup yields CDR1 SGHVS and CDR2 FQNEAQ. The CDR3 DNA is TGTGCCAGCGGACTCACCGGGACACACTACGAGCAGTACTTC. Protein sequence: CASGLTGTHYEQYF.

This rearrangement joins TRBV30 to TRBJ1-1; D is uncertain. V lost 0 bases to trimming and J lost 8 bases, with 7 bases between them. Germline lookup yields CDR1 GTSNPN and CDR2 SVGIG (reference sequence). The CDR3 length is 11 residues. The CDR3 sequence: CAWSVFREAFF. The CDR3 coding sequence is TGTGCCTGGAGTGTATTCAGGGAAGCTTTCTTT.

CDR3 in amino acids: CASSVDRGGTDTQYF. CDR3 DNA: TGTGCCAGCAGCGTAGACAGGGGTGGCACAGATACGCAGTATTTT. The chain recombines TRBV7-9 with TRBJ2-3; 8 bases agree with TRBD1. The trim removed 5 bases at V and 1 base at J, leaving 5 bases unmatched. The CDR3 runs to 15 residues. The germline CDR1 and CDR2 sequences are SEHNR and FQNEAQ (reference sequence).

The chain employs TRBV15 and TRBJ1-2; 7 nucleotides align to TRBD1. Germline V gene sequence: CDR1 LNHNV, CDR2 YYDKDF (reference sequence). The J segment lost 8 bases and the V segment lost 0 bases, leaving 12 bases of the junction unmatched. This CDR3 has 16 amino acids. The CDR3: CATSRDSVRDSGGYTF. CDR3 nucleotide sequence: TGTGCCACCAGCAGAGATTCAGTGAGGGACAGTGGGGGCTACACCTTC.

The V gene is TRBV2, the J gene TRBJ2-5, with 7 nucleotides matching TRBD2. Germline CDR1 is SNHLY and CDR2 is FYNNEI. The CDR3 loop spans 13 amino acids. The junction had 6 bases not matched to a gene; V was cut back by 6 bases and J by 5 bases. This CDR3 reads CASRRDYQETQYF. In nucleotides, the CDR3 is TGTGCCAGCAGACGGGACTATCAGGAGACCCAGTACTTC.

The chain employs TRBV6-1 and TRBJ1-2; perhaps TRBD1 as D (5 bases). Germline assignment: CDR1 MNHNS and CDR2 SASEGT. The length of the CDR3 is 14 residues. Trimming stripped 6 bases from V and 2 bases from J, with 13 bases between. CDR3 in DNA: TGTGCCAGCAGCCTCGGACATCGAAACTATGGCTACACCTTC. It specifies CASSLGHRNYGYTF.